The sequence of this T cell receptor beta chain was determined in a study of T cell responses to AZD1222 COVID-19 vaccine. General study findings and limits: Repertoires were collected only later (after the peak T cell response had occurred). There were vaccine-associated CD4 TCRs across spike, dominant at 160-218 and 743-854. Two AZD1222 administrations were followed by greater Spike-specific TCR breadth and depth. Possibly, clonal diversity was underestimated; donors were largely white British and included more females.

Assay: immunoSEQ multiplex PCR; the TCRdb copy retains only in-frame clones and omits some. The sample records around 150,000 clones, approximately 89% being singletons. As for this clone: Its antigen remains unidentified.

In germline, CDR1 is MNHNS, CDR2 SASEGT. Trimming stripped 0 bases from V and 4 bases from J, with 9 bases between. The CDR3 totals 14 residues. The sequencing here drew on peripheral blood, taken 28 days after the second AZD1222 dose. This chain links TRBV6-1 with TRBJ1-2; no firm D call. This TCR was sampled from an adult who received the AZD1222 COVID-19 vaccine. The CDR3 coding sequence is TGTGCCAGCAGTGAAGCCGGCGGCATCTATGGCTACACCTTC. This encodes CASSEAGGIYGYTF.